The 23 T cell receptor beta chains listed next were all sequenced from one sample in a study of shared clonotypes between healthy human individuals. Method: immunoSEQ multiplex PCR; TCRdb's copy keeps in-frame clones and lacks some. The repertoire holds some 2,500,000 clones, with 93% as singletons. Sequencing was done on a sample of naive CD4+ T cells from PBMCs. Subset specified: CD45RA+ positively selected. The receptor source for this set is a young man in good health. Some clones in this sample may be carry-over from other donors' samples.

V usage is TRBV7-3 and J usage is TRBJ2-5; TRBD2 is a possible D gene (5 bases). Between the trimmed V and J ends, which lost 4 bases and 5 bases, there was a span of 20 bases. In germline, CDR1 is SGHTA, CDR2 FQGTGA. The CDR3 has 16 amino acids. CDR3 sequence reads: CASSSGNGVTGETQYF. As DNA, the CDR3 is TGTGCCAGCAGCTCGGGCAACGGGGTAACGGGGGAGACCCAGTACTTC.

The chain has TRBV7-6 and TRBJ2-3, with D perhaps matching TRBD2 (6 bases). Trimming cost V 5 bases and J 10 bases, with 13 bases left between them. Germline CDR1 is SGHVS and CDR2 is FNYEAQ. CDR3 length equals 12 residues. This chain's CDR3 is CASSLEGLSQYF. CDR3 DNA: TGTGCCAGCAGCCTCGAGGGACTGTCGCAGTATTTT.

V gene TRBV2 combines with J gene TRBJ1-3; D call uncertain. In germline, CDR1 is SNHLY, CDR2 FYNNEI. V lost 4 bases, J lost 0 bases, and 7 bases lay in between. The CDR3 has 14 amino acids. As DNA, the CDR3 is TGTGCCAGCAGTGCCATGACCTCTGGAAACACCATATATTTT. The encoded protein is CASSAMTSGNTIYF.

The chain recombines TRBV7-2 with TRBJ1-2; tentative D call: TRBD1 (6 bases). The CDR3 has 15 amino acids. Germline V gives CDR1 SGHTA, CDR2 FQGNSA. Trimming left V 4 bases short and J 5 bases short, with 17 bases between. The CDR3 reads CASSSSTGLGYGYTF. CDR3 nucleotide sequence: TGTGCCAGCAGCTCCTCGACAGGACTGGGTTATGGCTACACCTTC.

This clone was seen more than once but under ten times. The chain uses TRBV6-5 and TRBJ1-2; 8 nucleotides line up with TRBD1. V lost 2 bases, J lost 3 bases, and 2 bases stayed unmatched. CDR1 is MNHEY, CDR2 SVGAGI, per germline. The CDR3 has 14 residues. CDR3 region: CASSYADRDYGYTF. As DNA, the CDR3 is TGTGCCAGCAGTTACGCGGACAGGGACTATGGCTACACCTTC.

The genes are TRBV18 and TRBJ2-7, with unresolved D. CDR3 length: 13 residues. In germline, CDR1 is KGHSH, CDR2 LQKENI. Trimming removed 2 bases at V and 6 bases at J, with 11 bases between. CDR3 residues: CASSPMGMREQYF. Here the CDR3 DNA reads TGTGCCAGCTCACCAATGGGCATGCGCGAGCAGTACTTC.

This clone occurred a few times. This sequence joins TRBV28 and TRBJ1-5, with D maybe TRBD1 (5 bases). CDR3 length: 12 amino acids. Between the trimmed V and J ends, which lost 5 bases and 9 bases, there was a span of 11 bases. CDR1 MDHEN and CDR2 SYDVKM come from the germline V gene. Written as DNA, the CDR3 is TGTGCCAGCAGTCCAGGGCACGGGCCCCAGCATTTT. Residues: CASSPGHGPQHF.

This chain uses TRBV5-1 with TRBJ2-7, with unresolved D. V was cut by 0 bases and J by 6 bases, with 13 bases left in between. The germline CDR1 and CDR2 sequences are SGHRS and YFSETQ. The CDR3 sequence is 14 residues long. In DNA, the CDR3 is TGCGCCAGCAGCTTGGTTGACACTTCGTCCGAGCAGTACTTC. Translating gives CASSLVDTSSEQYF.

This clone came up once. This chain links TRBV5-1 with TRBJ1-1; D might be TRBD1 (6 bases). The V gene's germline CDR1 is SGHRS and CDR2 YFSETQ. Trimming took 7 bases from V and 5 from J, leaving 15 bases between them. The CDR3 is made up of 13 amino acids. CDR3 sequence: CASGSTGFTEAFF. CDR3 sequence (DNA): TGCGCCAGCGGTTCAACAGGGTTTACTGAAGCTTTCTTT.

The V call is TRBV18, the J call TRBJ2-7; possible D gene TRBD1, 6 bases. The length of the CDR3 is 14 residues. Germline CDR1 and CDR2: KGHSH and LQKENI. The germline V and J ends were trimmed by 3 bases and 6 bases, with 15 bases remaining between them. CDR3 DNA sequence: TGTGCCAGCTCACCTAACAGGGATACGCGCGAGCAGTACTTC. Translation: CASSPNRDTREQYF.

This clone came up a few times. V gene TRBV19 combines with J gene TRBJ1-1; D ambiguous. CDR3 size: 13 residues. V was cut by 2 bases and J by 7 bases, with 11 bases left in between. Germline V gene sequence: CDR1 LNHDA, CDR2 SQIVND (reference sequence). CDR3 bases: TGTGCCAGTAGTATAATGGAAAGCTATGAAGCTTTCTTT. This translates into CASSIMESYEAFF.

This clone was seen only once. As DNA, the CDR3 is TGTGCCAGCAGCTTAATGAGCGGCCAAGAGACCCAGTACTTC. Protein sequence: CASSLMSGQETQYF. The chain uses TRBV7-2 and TRBJ2-5; D is perhaps TRBD2 (5 bases). Germline V lookup: CDR1 SGHTA, CDR2 FQGNSA. The CDR3 is 14 residues long. Trimming stripped 2 bases from V and 1 base from J, with 8 bases between.

The chain has TRBV7-3 and TRBJ2-3; the D gene is possibly TRBD2 (6 bases). The germline V and J ends were trimmed by 3 bases and 9 bases, with 10 bases remaining between them. The CDR3 is 12 amino acids. Germline V gene lookup returns CDR1 SGHTA and CDR2 FQGTGA. In DNA form, the CDR3 reads TGTGCCAGCAGCTTTCCTGGGGGGACGCAGTATTTT. Its translation: CASSFPGGTQYF.

The rearrangement uses TRBV28 and TRBJ1-5; D remains ambiguous. Deletions cut 6 bases from V and 6 bases from J, with 12 bases between. The V gene's germline CDR1 is MDHEN and CDR2 SYDVKM. The CDR3 totals 13 residues. The CDR3 DNA reads as TGTGCCAGCAGCCGAACCGACTTTCAGCCCCAGCATTTT. Translated, it gives CASSRTDFQPQHF.

V gene TRBV7-3 combines with J gene TRBJ2-2; D possibly corresponds to TRBD2 (5 bases). CDR3 size: 14 residues. Germline V gene lookup returns CDR1 SGHTA and CDR2 FQGTGA. V shed 10 bases and J shed 1 base, with 13 bases lying between them. CDR3 DNA: TGTGCCACCCGACCCAGCGGGAACACCGGGGAGCTGTTTTTT. It yields the protein CATRPSGNTGELFF.

This clone was counted only a few times. The V gene is TRBV2, the J gene TRBJ2-5, with a tentative D call TRBD1 (5 bases). The ends were cut back, 4 bases at V and 5 bases at J, with 14 bases in the middle. The CDR3 contains 14 residues. The germline V gene has CDR1 SNHLY and CDR2 FYNNEI. The DNA for the CDR3 is TGTGCCAGCAGTGTAGGGGCAGAGATGGAGACCCAGTACTTC. It codes for CASSVGAEMETQYF.

The J gene is TRBJ2-7, the V gene TRBV6-5, with D perhaps matching TRBD1 (5 bases). V was pared by 0 bases and J by 2 bases, with 8 bases between. CDR1 is MNHEY, CDR2 SVGAGI, per germline. The CDR3 length is 14 residues. CDR3 nucleotides: TGTGCCAGCAGTTACTCAGGGGTGCCCTACGAGCAGTACTTC. Its protein product is CASSYSGVPYEQYF.

This chain connects TRBV6-1 to TRBJ2-1; D is unresolved. Trimming left V 2 bases short and J 0 bases short, with 11 bases between. CDR1 and CDR2 (germline): MNHNS, SASEGT. This CDR3 comprises 16 residues. The CDR3 reads CASSEPPSSSYNEQFF. For the CDR3, the DNA is TGTGCCAGCAGTGAACCTCCATCGAGCTCCTACAATGAGCAGTTCTTC.

In its sample, this clone was seen once. The chain recombines TRBV7-9 with TRBJ2-2, with D possibly being TRBD1 or TRBD2 (6 bases each). Germline CDR1 is SEHNR and CDR2 is FQNEAQ (reference sequence). This CDR3 has 19 amino acids. The germline V and J ends were trimmed by 5 bases and 3 bases, with 25 bases remaining between them. CDR3 amino acids: CASSDRGGSGSWDTGELFF. The DNA for the CDR3 is TGTGCCAGCAGCGACCGAGGGGGGTCGGGATCATGGGACACCGGGGAGCTGTTTTTT.

J is TRBJ2-3 and V is TRBV2; TRBD1 is a possible D gene (6 bases). V lost 5 bases to trimming and J lost 0 bases, with 12 bases between them. Germline values: CDR1 SNHLY, CDR2 FYNNEI. The CDR3 length is 15 residues. CDR3 amino acids: CASSSRTASTDTQYF. CDR3 nucleotides: TGTGCCAGCAGTTCAAGGACAGCTAGCACAGATACGCAGTATTTT.

This clone was seen more than once but under ten times. The chain employs TRBV2 and TRBJ1-5; 10 bases are shared with TRBD1. The CDR3 is made up of 13 amino acids. J lost 4 bases, V lost 8 bases, and 2 bases had no gene match. Germline V lookup: CDR1 SNHLY, CDR2 FYNNEI. The chain's CDR3 is CASGQGGNQPQHF. The CDR3 DNA is TGTGCCAGCGGACAGGGGGGGAATCAGCCCCAGCATTTT.

The chain recombines TRBV2 with TRBJ1-1; 7 bases fit TRBD1. CDR3 length: 13 residues. The ends lost 5 bases at V and 7 bases at J; junction bases unmatched: 7. Germline V lookup: CDR1 SNHLY, CDR2 FYNNEI. The CDR3 here is CASSTGTAFEAFF. The CDR3 coding sequence is TGTGCCAGCAGTACCGGGACAGCCTTTGAAGCTTTCTTT.

The gene calls are TRBV5-1 and TRBJ1-1; possible D gene TRBD1, 5 bases. Per germline, CDR1 SGHRS and CDR2 YFSETQ. V lost 3 bases, J lost 6 bases, and 15 bases lay in between. The CDR3 has 14 amino acids. CDR3 DNA sequence: TGCGCCAGCAGCTCCGCCGGGACCTCAGCTGAAGCTTTCTTT. This gives the protein CASSSAGTSAEAFF.